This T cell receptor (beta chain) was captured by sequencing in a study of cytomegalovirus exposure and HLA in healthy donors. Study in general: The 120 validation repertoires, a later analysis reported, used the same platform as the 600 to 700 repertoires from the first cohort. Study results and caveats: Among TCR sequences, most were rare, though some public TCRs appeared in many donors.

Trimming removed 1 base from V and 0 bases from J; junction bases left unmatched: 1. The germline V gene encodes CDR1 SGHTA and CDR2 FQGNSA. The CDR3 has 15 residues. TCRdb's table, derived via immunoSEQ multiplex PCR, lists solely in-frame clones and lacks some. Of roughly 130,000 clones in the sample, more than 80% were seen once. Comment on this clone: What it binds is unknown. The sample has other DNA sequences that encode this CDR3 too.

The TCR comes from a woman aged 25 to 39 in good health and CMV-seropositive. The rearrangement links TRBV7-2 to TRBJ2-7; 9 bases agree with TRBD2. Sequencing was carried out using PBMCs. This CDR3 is CASSLGLAASYEQYF. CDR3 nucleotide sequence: TGTGCCAGCAGCTTAGGACTAGCGGCCTCCTACGAGCAGTACTTC.